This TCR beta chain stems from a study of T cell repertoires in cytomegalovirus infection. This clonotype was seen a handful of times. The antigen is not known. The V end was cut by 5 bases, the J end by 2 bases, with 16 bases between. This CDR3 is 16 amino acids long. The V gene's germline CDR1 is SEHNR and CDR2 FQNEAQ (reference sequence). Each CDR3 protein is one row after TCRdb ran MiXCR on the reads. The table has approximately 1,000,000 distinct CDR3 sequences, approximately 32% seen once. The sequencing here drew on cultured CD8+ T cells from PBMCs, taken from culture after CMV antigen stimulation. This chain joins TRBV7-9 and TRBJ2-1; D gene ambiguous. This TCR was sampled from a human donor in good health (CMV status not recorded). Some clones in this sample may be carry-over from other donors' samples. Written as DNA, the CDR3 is TGTGCCAGCAGCCCCCAGAGCAGTATCGCCTACAATGAGCAGTTCTTC. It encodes CASSPQSSIAYNEQFF. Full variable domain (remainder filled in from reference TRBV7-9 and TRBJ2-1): DTGVSQNPRHKITKRGQNVTFRCDPISEHNRLYWYRQTLGQGPEFLTYFQNEAQLEKSRLLSDRFSAERPKGSFSTLEIQRTEQGDSAMYLCASSPQSSIAYNEQFFGPGTRLTVL.